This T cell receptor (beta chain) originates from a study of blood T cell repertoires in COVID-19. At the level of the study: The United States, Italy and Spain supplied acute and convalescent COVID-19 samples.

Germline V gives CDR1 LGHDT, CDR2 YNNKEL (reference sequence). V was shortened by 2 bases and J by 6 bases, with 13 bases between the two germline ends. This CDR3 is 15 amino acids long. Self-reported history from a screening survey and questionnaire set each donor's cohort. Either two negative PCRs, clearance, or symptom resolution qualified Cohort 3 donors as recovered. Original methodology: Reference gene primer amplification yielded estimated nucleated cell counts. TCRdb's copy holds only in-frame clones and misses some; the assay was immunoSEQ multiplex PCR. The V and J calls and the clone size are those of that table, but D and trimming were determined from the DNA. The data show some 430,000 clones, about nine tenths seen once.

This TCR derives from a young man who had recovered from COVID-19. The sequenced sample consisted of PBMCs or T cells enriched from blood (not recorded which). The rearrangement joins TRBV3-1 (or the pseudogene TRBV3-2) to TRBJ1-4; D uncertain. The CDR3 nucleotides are TGTGCCAGCAGCCAAAGGTCTCCGAGGTATGAAAAACTGTTTTTT. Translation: CASSQRSPRYEKLFF.